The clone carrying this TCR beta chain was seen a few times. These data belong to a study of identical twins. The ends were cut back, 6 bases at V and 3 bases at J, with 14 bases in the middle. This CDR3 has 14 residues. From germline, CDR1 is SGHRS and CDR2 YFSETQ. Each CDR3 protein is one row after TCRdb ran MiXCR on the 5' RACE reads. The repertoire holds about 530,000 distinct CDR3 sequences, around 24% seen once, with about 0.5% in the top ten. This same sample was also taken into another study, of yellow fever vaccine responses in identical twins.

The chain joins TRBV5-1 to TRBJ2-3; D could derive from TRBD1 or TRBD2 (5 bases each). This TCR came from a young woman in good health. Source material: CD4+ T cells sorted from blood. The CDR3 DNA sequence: TGCGCCAGCACCTTAGGGGAGCCTACAGATACGCAGTATTTT. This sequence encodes CASTLGEPTDTQYF.